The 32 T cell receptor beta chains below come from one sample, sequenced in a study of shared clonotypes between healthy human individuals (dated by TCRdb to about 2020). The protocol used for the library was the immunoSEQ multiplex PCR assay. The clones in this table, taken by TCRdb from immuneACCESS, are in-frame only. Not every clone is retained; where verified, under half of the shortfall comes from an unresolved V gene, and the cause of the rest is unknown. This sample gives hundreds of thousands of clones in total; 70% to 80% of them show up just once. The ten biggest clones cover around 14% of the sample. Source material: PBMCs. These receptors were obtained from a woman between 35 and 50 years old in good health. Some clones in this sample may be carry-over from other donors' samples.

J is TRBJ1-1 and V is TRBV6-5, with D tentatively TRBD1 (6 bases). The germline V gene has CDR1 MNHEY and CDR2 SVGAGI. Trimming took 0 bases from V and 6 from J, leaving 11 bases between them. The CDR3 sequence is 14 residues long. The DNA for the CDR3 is TGTGCCAGCAGTTACTCGAACGCAGGGGCTGAAGCTTTCTTT. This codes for CASSYSNAGAEAFF.

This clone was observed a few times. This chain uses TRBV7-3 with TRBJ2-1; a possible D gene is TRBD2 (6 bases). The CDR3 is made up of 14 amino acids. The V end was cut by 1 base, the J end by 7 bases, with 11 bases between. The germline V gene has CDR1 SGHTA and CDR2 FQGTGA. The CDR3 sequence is CASSLMGGGNEQFF. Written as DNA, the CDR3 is TGTGCCAGCAGCTTAATGGGGGGAGGTAATGAGCAGTTCTTC.

The CDR3 DNA reads TGCGCCAGCAGCCAAGATGGGACTAGCACGTTCTACGAGCAGTACTTC. It codes for CASSQDGTSTFYEQYF. The chain recombines TRBV4-3 with TRBJ2-5, with TRBD2 matching 9 bases. The tail of the sequence fits TRBJ2-7 better, so the J call may be wrong. The CDR3 is 16 amino acids. Per germline, CDR1 LGHNA and CDR2 YSLEER.

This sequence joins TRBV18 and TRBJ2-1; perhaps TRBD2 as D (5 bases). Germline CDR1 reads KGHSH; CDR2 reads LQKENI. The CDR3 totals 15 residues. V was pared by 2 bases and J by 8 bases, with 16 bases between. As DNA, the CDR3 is TGTGCCAGCTCACCAGGGCACCCTGAGGGCTATGAGCAGTTCTTC. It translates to CASSPGHPEGYEQFF.

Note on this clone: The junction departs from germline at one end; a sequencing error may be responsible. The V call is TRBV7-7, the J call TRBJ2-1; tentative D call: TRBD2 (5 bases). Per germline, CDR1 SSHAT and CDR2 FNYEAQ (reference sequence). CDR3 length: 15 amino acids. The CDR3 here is CASSLRGSSSDEQFF. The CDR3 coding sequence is TGTGCTAGCAGCTTACGGGGTTCATCATCAGATGAGCAGTTCTTC.

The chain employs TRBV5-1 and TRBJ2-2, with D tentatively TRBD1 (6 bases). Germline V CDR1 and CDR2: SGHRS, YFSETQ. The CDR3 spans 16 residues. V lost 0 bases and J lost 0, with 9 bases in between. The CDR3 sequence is CASSLVRGTNTGELFF. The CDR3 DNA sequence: TGCGCCAGCAGCTTGGTTAGGGGGACGAACACCGGGGAGCTGTTTTTT.

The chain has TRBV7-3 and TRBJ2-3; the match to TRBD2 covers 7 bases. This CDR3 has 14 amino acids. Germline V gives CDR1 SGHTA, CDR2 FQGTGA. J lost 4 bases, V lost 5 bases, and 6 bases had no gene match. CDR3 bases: TGTGCCAGCAGCGTAGGACTAGAAGCAGATACGCAGTATTTT. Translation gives CASSVGLEADTQYF.

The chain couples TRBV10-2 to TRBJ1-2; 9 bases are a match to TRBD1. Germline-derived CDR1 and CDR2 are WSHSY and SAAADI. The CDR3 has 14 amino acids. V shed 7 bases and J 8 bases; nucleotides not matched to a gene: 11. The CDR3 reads CASTAGQGIEGYTF. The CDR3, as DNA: TGCGCCAGCACAGCGGGACAGGGTATAGAGGGCTACACCTTC.

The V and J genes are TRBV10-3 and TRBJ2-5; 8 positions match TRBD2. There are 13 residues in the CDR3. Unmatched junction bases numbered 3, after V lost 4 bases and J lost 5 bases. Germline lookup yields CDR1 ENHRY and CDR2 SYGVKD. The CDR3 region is CAISASGSETQYF. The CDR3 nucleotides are TGTGCCATCAGTGCCAGCGGGAGTGAGACCCAGTACTTC.

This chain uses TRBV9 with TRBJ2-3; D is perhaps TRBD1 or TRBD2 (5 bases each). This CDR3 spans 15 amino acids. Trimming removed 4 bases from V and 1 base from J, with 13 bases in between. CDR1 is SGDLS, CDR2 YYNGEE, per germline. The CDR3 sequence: CASSKVGDRTDTQYF. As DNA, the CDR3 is TGTGCCAGCAGCAAGGTAGGGGACCGCACAGATACGCAGTATTTT.

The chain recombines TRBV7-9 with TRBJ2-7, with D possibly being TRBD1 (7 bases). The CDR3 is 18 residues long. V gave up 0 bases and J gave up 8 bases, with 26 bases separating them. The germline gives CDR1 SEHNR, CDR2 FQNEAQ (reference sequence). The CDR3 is CASSLARTSSSGQEKQYF. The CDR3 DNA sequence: TGTGCCAGCAGCTTAGCCCGGACTTCGAGTAGCGGACAGGAGAAGCAGTACTTC. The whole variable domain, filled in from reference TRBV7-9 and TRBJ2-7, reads DTGVSQNPRHKITKRGQNVTFRCDPISEHNRLYWYRQTLGQGPEFLTYFQNEAQLEKSRLLSDRFSAERPKGSFSTLEIQRTEQGDSAMYLCASSLARTSSSGQEKQYFGPGTRLTVT.

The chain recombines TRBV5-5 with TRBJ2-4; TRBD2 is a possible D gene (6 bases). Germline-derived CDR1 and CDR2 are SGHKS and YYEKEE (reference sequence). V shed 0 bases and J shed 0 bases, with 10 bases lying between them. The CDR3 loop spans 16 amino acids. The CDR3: CASSLVLAIAKNIQYF. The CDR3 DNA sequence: TGTGCCAGCAGCTTGGTCCTAGCGATAGCCAAAAACATTCAGTACTTC.

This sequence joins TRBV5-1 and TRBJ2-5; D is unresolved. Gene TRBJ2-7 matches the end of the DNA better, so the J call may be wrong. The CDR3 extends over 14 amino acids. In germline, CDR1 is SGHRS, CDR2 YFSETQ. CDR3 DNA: TGCGCCAGCAGCGCCGGACGGCCAACCGACGAGCAGTACTTC. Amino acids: CASSAGRPTDEQYF.

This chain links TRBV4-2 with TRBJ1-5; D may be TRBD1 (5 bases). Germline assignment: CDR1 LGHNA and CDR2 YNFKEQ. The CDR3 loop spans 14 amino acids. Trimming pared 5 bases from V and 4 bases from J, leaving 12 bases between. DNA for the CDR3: TGTGCCAGCAGCGCCGGGGGGGGGAATCAGCCCCAGCATTTT. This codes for CASSAGGGNQPQHF.

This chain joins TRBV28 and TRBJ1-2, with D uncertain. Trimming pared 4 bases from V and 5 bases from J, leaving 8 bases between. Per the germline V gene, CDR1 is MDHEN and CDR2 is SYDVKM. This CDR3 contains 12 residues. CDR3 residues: CASSSSLYGYTF. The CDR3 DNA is TGTGCCAGCAGTTCTTCTCTATATGGCTACACCTTC.

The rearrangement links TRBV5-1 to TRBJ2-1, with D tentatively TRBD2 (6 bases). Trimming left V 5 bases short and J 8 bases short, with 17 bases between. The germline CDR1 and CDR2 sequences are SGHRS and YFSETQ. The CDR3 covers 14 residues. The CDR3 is CASSFFGGTYEQFF. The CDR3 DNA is TGCGCCAGCAGTTTTTTTGGCGGGACGTATGAGCAGTTCTTC. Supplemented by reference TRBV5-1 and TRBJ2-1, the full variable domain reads KAGVTQTPRYLIKTRGQQVTLSCSPISGHRSVSWYQQTPGQGLQFLFEYFSETQRNKGNFPGRFSGRQFSNSRSEMNVSTLELGDSALYLCASSFFGGTYEQFFGPGTRLTVL.

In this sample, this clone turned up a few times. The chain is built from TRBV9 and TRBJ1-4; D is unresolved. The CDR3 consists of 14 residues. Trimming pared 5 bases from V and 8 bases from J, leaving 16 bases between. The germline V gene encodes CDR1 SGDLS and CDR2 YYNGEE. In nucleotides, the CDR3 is TGTGCCAGCAGTATGGGCCTAATCGGAGAAAAACTGTTTTTT. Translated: CASSMGLIGEKLFF.

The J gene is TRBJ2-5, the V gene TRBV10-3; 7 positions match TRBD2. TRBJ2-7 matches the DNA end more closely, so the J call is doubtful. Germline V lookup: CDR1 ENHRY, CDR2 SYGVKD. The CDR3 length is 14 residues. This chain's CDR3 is CATRPAGGVYEQYF. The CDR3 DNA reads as TGTGCCACCCGCCCAGCTGGGGGGGTCTACGAGCAGTACTTC.

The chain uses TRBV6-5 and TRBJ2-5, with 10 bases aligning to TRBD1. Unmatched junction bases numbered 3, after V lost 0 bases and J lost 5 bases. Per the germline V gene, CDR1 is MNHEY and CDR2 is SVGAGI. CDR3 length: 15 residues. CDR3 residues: CASSYSWDRGETQYF. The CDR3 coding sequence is TGTGCCAGCAGTTACTCGTGGGACAGGGGCGAGACCCAGTACTTC.

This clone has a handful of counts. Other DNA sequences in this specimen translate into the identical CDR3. CDR3 loop: CASSSLGGTEAFF. The CDR3 DNA reads TGTGCCAGCAGCTCCCTGGGCGGCACTGAAGCTTTCTTT. V and J are TRBV7-9 and TRBJ1-1; unclear D gene. Germline V gene lookup returns CDR1 SEHNR and CDR2 FQNEAQ (reference sequence). This CDR3 has 13 amino acids. V was pared by 4 bases and J by 4 bases, with 10 bases between.

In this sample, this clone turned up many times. CDR3 in DNA: TGTGCCAGCAGCTTAGCGATAGCGGGAGGGCAAGAGACCCAGTACTTC. This gives the protein CASSLAIAGGQETQYF. The chain links TRBV7-2 to TRBJ2-5; 11 bases match TRBD2. The CDR3 spans 16 residues. Germline V CDR1 and CDR2: SGHTA, FQGNSA. The junction had 2 bases not matched to a gene; V was cut back by 0 bases and J by 2 bases.

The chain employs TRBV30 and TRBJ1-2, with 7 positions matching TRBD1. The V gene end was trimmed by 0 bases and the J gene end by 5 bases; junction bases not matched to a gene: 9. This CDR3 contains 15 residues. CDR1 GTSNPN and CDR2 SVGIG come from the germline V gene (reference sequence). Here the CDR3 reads CAWSVPGGERYGYTF. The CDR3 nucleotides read TGTGCCTGGAGTGTACCAGGGGGGGAAAGGTATGGCTACACCTTC.

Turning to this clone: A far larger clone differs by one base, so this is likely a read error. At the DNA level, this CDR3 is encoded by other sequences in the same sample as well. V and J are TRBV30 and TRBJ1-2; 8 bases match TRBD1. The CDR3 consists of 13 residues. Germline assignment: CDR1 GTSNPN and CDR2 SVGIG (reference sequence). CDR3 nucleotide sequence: TGTGCTTGGAGTGCGGACAGGGTAAAAGGCTACACCTTC. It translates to CAWSADRVKGYTF.

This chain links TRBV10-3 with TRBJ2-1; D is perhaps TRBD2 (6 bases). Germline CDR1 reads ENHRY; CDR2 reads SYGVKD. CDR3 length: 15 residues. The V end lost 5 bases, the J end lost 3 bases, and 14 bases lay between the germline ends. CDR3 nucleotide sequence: TGTGCCATCAGTCTAGGGGTAGCGGACTACAATGAGCAGTTCTTC. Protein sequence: CAISLGVADYNEQFF.

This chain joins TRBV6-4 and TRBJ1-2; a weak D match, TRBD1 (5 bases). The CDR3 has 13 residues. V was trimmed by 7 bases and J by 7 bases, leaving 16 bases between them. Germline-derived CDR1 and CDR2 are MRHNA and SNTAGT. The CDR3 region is CASTARDASGYTF. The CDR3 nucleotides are TGTGCCAGCACCGCCCGGGACGCGTCTGGCTACACCTTC.

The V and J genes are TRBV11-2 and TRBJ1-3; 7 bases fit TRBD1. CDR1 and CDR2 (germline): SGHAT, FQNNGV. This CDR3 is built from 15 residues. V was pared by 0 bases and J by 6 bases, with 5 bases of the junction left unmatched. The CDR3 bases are TGTGCCAGCAGCTTAGATGGGACAGTGACAAACACCATATATTTT. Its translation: CASSLDGTVTNTIYF.

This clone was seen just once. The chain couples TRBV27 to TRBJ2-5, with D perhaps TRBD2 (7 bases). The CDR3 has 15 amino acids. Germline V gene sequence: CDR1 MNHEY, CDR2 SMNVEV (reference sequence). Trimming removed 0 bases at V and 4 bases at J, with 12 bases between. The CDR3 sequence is CASSLSEGGRETQYF. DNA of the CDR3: TGTGCCAGCAGTTTATCAGAGGGGGGGAGAGAGACCCAGTACTTC.

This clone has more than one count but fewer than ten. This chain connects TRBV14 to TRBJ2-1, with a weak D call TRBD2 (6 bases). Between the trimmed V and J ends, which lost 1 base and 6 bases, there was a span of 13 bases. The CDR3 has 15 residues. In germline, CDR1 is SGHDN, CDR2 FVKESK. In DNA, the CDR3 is TGTGCCAGCAGCCAAGCCTCATCAGCGGGCAATGAGCAGTTCTTC. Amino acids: CASSQASSAGNEQFF.

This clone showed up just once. The chain's CDR3 is CASSLVSGDTEAFF. The CDR3 DNA reads TGCGCCAGCAGCTTGGTTAGTGGGGACACTGAAGCTTTCTTT. The J gene is TRBJ1-1, the V gene TRBV5-1; unclear D gene. The CDR3 is 14 amino acids. The V gene's germline CDR1 is SGHRS and CDR2 YFSETQ. The V gene lost 0 bases and the J gene lost 3 bases, with 9 bases spanning the gap.

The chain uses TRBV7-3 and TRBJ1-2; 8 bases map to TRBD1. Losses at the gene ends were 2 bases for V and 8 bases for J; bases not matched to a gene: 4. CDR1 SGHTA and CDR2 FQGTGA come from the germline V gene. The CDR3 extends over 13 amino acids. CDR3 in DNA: TGTGCCAGCAGCTTACAGGGGGCTAGGGGCTACACCTTC. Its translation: CASSLQGARGYTF.

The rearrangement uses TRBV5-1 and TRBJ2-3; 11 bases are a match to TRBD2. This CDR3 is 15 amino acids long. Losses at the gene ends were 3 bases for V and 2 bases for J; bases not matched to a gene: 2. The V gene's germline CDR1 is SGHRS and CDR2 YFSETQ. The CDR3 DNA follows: TGCGCCAGCAGCTGGACTAGCGGGTTCACAGATACGCAGTATTTT. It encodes CASSWTSGFTDTQYF.

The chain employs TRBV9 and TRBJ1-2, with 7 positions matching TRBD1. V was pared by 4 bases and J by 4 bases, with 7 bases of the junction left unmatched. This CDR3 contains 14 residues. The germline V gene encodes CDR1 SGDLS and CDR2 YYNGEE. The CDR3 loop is CASSPGQAPYGYTF. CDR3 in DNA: TGTGCCAGCAGCCCAGGACAGGCCCCCTATGGCTACACCTTC. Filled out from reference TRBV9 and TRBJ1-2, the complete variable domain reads DSGVTQTPKHLITATGQRVTLRCSPRSGDLSVYWYQQSLDQGLQFLIQYYNGEERAKGNILERFSAQQFPDLHSELNLSSLELGDSALYFCASSPGQAPYGYTFGSGTRLTVV.